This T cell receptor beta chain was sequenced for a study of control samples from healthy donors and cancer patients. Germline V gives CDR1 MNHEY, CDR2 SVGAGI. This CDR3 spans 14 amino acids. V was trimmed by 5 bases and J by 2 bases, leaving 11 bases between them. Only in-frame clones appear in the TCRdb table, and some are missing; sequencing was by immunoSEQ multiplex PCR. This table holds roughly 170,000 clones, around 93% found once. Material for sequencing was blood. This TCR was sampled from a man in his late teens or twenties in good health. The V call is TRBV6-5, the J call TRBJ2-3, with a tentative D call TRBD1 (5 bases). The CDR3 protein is CASSIRAYTDTQYF. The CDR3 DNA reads TGTGCCAGCAGTATCAGGGCTTACACAGATACGCAGTATTTT.